A single T cell receptor beta chain is shown here with its context. Its antigen remains unknown. Assay: immunoSEQ multiplex PCR; the TCRdb copy retains only in-frame clones and omits some. The sample has around 300,000 clones, 70% to 90% seen once. The sample originates from a study of cytomegalovirus exposure and HLA in healthy donors. General observations from the study: In vitro data verified a few CMV-associated chains as specific for CMV antigens. Investigators reported 150 to 200 TCR beta chains as tied to cytomegalovirus. Usually a TCR sequence was rare, but some public TCRs were found in many donors.

CDR1 is SGHVS, CDR2 FQNEAQ, per germline. Unmatched junction bases numbered 10, after V lost 5 bases and J lost 3 bases. The CDR3 spans 18 residues. The sample comprised PBMCs. The clonotype was recovered from a man aged 30 to 39 in good health and CMV-seronegative. This chain links TRBV7-8 with TRBJ2-2; TRBD1 agrees at 12 bases. CDR3 DNA sequence: TGTGCCAGCAGCCCGAAAAGAGGGACAGGGGGCGACACCGGGGAGCTGTTTTTT. Protein: CASSPKRGTGGDTGELFF.